The present T cell receptor beta chain was sequenced within a study of cytomegalovirus exposure and HLA in healthy donors. Overall study: An early data release held about 85 million unique TCRs from HLA-typed donors.

With respect to this clone: What it binds is not known.

The CDR3 length is 16 residues. The ends lost 1 base at V and 0 bases at J; junction bases unmatched: 5. Germline CDR1 and CDR2: SGHTA and FQGNSA. Study conclusions and caveats: In a later analysis, compared with equally common non-associated chains, HLA-associated beta chains were more expanded. In a later analysis, TCR beta V- and J-gene trimming was associated with a missense DCLRE1C variant.

Donors were nominally healthy when sampled, though unrecorded immune exposures were likely. PCR used 60 Vbeta primers and 13 Jbeta primers. Profiling relied on immunoSEQ multiplex PCR, and the TCRdb table lists in-frame clones only, not all of them. The sample gives roughly 170,000 clones, roughly four fifths of which show up once; around 5% is in the top ten. The rearrangement links TRBV7-2 to TRBJ2-7, with 8 bases fitting TRBD2. The sequencing sample was made of PBMCs. The source of this sequence is a man between 18 and 29 years old in good health and CMV-seronegative. CDR3 loop: CASSLVPGGSSYEQYF. CDR3 DNA: TGTGCCAGCAGCTTAGTTCCGGGAGGGAGCTCCTACGAGCAGTACTTC.